A selection of T cell receptor beta chains follows, all from one sample in a study of T cells expressing NK-cell markers. Each CDR3 protein gets one entry in TCRdb, which reprocessed the 5' RACE reads and gives no DNA. The sample data list about 390,000 distinct CDR3 sequences. The sequencing sample was made of blood T cells: a sorted CD56 or NKG2C T cell subset, CD4+ or CD8+ T cells, or bulk PBMC T cells (not recorded which). These receptors were collected from a woman aged 50 to 60 in good health. Both conserved end residues are part of each CDR3.

TRBV24-1	TRBJ2-5	CATQGGETQYF
TRBV10-3	TRBJ2-3	CAIKTDFPTDTQYF
TRBV14	TRBJ2-5	CASSYERTQYF
TRBV12-3/TRBV12-4	TRBJ2-2	CASSSGTDGTGELFF
TRBV29-1	TRBJ2-4	CSVVEQLLQEKNIQYF
TRBV5-1	TRBJ2-7	CASSVLGERDNTYEQYF
TRBV5-5	TRBJ1-1	CASSLFISTEAFF
TRBV5-1	TRBJ1-1	CASSMRQGLSAFF
TRBV24-1	TRBJ2-1	CATSPSYLNEQFF
TRBV7-9	TRBJ2-3	CASSLGPKTSTDTQYF
TRBV28	TRBJ1-3	CASSLSRDMIF
TRBV12-3/TRBV12-4	TRBJ2-1	CASKGYGGDGYEQFF
TRBV14	TRBJ2-5	CASSQEIRSRQYF
TRBV20-1	TRBJ1-2	CSASTGDYGYTF
TRBV7-6	TRBJ2-1	CASSRRDLGRDEQFF
TRBV12-3/TRBV12-4	TRBJ2-2	CASSLTGLTGELFF
TRBV6-5	TRBJ2-1	CACSYDGTSNEQFF
TRBV19	TRBJ2-1	CASTADYMGYNEQFF
TRBV4-1	TRBJ2-6	CASSQDIRDSGANVLTF
TRBV7-9	TRBJ2-5	CASSRTPQETQYF
TRBV11-1	TRBJ2-1	CASSLAVDEQFF
TRBV5-1	TRBJ2-5	CASTGRFGETQYF
TRBV29-1	TRBJ1-5	CSVDVTGGGNQPQHF
TRBV4-1	TRBJ2-7	CASSQDRTSGTYEQYF
TRBV19	TRBJ2-2	CASSNGQNTGELFF
TRBV25-1	TRBJ2-1	CASSNYLAGENNEQFF
TRBV29-1	TRBJ2-2	CSVESRLDTGELFF
TRBV29-1	TRBJ2-1	CSVPRRSGGRFDEQFF
TRBV11-2	TRBJ2-4	CASSLVRGHGAKNIQYF
TRBV9	TRBJ2-3	CASSVGQGHGTDTQYF
TRBV12-3/TRBV12-4	TRBJ1-2	CASSLAISINYGYTF
TRBV12-5	TRBJ1-1	CASGTFAGNMNTEAFF
TRBV12-3/TRBV12-4	TRBJ1-1	CASSLGTRGAGNTEAFF
TRBV3-1	TRBJ2-2	CASSQVVLAGASTGELFF
TRBV7-2	TRBJ2-1	CASAKAGGRSYNEQFF
TRBV24-1	TRBJ1-5	CATSDGTGLYQPQHF
TRBV15	TRBJ2-6	CATGWPGANVLTF
TRBV4-1	TRBJ1-1	CASSLRLLLGDTEAFF
TRBV29-1	TRBJ1-5	CSVSIGGTGGNQPQHF
TRBV7-8	TRBJ2-3	CASSLVAPRDTYTDTQYF
TRBV12-3/TRBV12-4	TRBJ1-4	CASSPRQGAHEKLFF
TRBV3-1	TRBJ2-1	CASSPLLDRGAYNEQFF
TRBV7-9	TRBJ2-1	CASTPDSYNEQFF
TRBV5-1	TRBJ2-1	CASSLGLAGNEQFF
TRBV19	TRBJ2-3	CASTPGHLPTDTQYF
TRBV24-1	TRBJ2-2	CATETAGAGELFF
TRBV4-2	TRBJ2-1	CASSPSGTSGRAFFF
TRBV4-1	TRBJ2-1	CASSQDRLPSYNEQFF
TRBV6-1	TRBJ1-5	CASQGGSNQPQHF
TRBV4-1	TRBJ2-1	CASSQTSGRAFEQFF